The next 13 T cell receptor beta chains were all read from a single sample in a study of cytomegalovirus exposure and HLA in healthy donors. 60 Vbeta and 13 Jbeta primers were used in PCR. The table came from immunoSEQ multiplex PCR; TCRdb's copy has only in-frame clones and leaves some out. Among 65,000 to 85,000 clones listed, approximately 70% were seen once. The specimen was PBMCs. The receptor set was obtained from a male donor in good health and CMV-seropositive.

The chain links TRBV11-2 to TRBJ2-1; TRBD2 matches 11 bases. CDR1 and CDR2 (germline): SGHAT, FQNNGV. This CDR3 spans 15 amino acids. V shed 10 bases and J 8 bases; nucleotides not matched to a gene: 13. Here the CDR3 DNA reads TGTGCCACCTGTCTAGCGGGGGGACCCCTGCATGAGCAGTTCTTC. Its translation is CATCLAGGPLHEQFF.

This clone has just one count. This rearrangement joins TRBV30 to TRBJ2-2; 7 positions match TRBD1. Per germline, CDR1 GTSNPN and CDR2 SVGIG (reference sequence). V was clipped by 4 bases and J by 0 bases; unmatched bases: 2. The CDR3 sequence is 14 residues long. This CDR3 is CAWNRGSNTGELFF. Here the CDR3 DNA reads TGTGCCTGGAACAGGGGTTCGAACACCGGGGAGCTGTTTTTT.

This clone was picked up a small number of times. CDR3 in amino acids: CASSTRGGEQYF. The CDR3 DNA reads as TGTGCCAGCAGCACCAGGGGCGGCGAGCAGTACTTC. This rearrangement joins TRBV9 to TRBJ2-7; maybe TRBD1 (6 bases). Germline V CDR1 and CDR2: SGDLS, YYNGEE. The length of the CDR3 is 12 residues. Deletions cut 4 bases from V and 6 bases from J, with 11 bases between.

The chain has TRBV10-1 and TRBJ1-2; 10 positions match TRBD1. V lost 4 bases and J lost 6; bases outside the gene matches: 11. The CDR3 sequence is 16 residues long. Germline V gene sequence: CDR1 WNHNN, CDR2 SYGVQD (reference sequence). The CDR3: CASSGDRGSLQNGYTF. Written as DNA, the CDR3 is TGCGCCAGCAGTGGGGACAGGGGTTCCTTACAGAATGGCTACACCTTC.

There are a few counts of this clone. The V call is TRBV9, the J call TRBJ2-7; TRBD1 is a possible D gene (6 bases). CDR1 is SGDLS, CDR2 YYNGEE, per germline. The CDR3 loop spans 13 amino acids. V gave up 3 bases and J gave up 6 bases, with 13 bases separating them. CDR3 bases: TGTGCCAGCAGCGCAAACCAGGGGAGCGAGCAGTACTTC. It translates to CASSANQGSEQYF.

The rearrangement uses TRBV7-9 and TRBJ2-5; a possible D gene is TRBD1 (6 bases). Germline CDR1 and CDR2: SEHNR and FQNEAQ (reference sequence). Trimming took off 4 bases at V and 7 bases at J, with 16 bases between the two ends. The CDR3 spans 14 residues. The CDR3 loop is CASSSQGVKGTQYF. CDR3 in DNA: TGTGCCAGCAGCTCACAGGGTGTCAAGGGGACCCAGTACTTC.

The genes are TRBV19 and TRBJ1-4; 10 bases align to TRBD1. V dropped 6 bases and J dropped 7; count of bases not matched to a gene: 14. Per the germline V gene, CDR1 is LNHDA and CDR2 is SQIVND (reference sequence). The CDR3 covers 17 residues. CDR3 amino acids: CASSPGTGVELGEKLFF. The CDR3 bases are TGTGCCAGTAGCCCCGGGACAGGGGTTGAGTTAGGTGAAAAACTGTTTTTT. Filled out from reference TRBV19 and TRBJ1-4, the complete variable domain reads DGGITQSPKYLFRKEGQNVTLSCEQNLNHDAMYWYRQDPGQGLRLIYYSQIVNDFQKGDIAEGYSVSREKKESFPLTVTSAQKNPTAFYLCASSPGTGVELGEKLFFGSGTQLSVL.

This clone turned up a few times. The CDR3 sequence: CASSLSITSGSSYEQYF. CDR3 sequence (DNA): TGTGCCAGCAGTTTATCGATTACTAGCGGGAGCTCCTACGAGCAGTACTTC. This sequence joins TRBV27 and TRBJ2-7; 11 bases fit TRBD2. J gave up 0 bases and V 0 bases, and 4 bases lay outside the gene matches. In germline, CDR1 is MNHEY, CDR2 SMNVEV (reference sequence). CDR3 size: 17 residues.

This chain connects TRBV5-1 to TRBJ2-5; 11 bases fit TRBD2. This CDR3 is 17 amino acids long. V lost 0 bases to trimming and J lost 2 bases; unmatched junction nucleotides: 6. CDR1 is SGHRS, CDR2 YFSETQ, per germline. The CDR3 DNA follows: TGCGCCAGCAGCTTGGCACTAGCGGGAGTGGGACAAGAGACCCAGTACTTC. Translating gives CASSLALAGVGQETQYF.

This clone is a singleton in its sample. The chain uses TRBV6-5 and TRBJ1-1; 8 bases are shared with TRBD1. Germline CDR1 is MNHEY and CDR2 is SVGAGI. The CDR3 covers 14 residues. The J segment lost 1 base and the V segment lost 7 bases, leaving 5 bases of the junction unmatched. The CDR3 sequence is CASKIDRGNTEAFF. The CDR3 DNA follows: TGTGCCAGCAAGATAGACAGGGGGAACACTGAAGCTTTCTTT.

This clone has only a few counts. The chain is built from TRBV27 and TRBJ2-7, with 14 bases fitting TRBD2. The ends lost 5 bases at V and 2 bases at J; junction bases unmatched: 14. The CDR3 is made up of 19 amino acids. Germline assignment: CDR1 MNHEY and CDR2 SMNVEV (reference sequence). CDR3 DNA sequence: TGTGCCAGCAGTACCCTCTCGAGGGGACTAGCGGGAGCGGCCTACGAGCAGTACTTC. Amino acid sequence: CASSTLSRGLAGAAYEQYF.

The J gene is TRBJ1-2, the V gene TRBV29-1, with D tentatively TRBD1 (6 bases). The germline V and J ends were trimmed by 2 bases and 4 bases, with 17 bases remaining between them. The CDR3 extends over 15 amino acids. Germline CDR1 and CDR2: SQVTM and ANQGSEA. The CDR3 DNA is TGCAGCGTTGAAATGGGGGCAGGGCAGTCCTATGGCTACACCTTC. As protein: CSVEMGAGQSYGYTF.

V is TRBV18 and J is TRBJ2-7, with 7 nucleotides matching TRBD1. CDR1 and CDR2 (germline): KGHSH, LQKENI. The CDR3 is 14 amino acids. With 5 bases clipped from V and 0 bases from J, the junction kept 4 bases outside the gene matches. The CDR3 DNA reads TGTGCCAGCTCAGATAGGGACAGCTCCTACGAGCAGTACTTC. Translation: CASSDRDSSYEQYF.